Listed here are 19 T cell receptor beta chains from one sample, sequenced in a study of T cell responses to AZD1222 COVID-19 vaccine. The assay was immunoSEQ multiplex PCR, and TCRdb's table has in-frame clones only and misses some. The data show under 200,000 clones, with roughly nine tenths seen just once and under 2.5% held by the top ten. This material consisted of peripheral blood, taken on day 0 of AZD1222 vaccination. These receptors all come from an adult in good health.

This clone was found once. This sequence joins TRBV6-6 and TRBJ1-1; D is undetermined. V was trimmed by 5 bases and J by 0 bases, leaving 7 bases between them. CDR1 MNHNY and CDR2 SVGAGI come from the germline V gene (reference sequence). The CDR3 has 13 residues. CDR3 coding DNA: TGTGCCAGCAGTCCCCGCCTGAACACTGAAGCTTTCTTT. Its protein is CASSPRLNTEAFF.

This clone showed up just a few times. CDR3 amino acids: CASSSPRDSATYEQYF. DNA for the CDR3: TGTGCCAGCAGTTCTCCCCGGGACAGTGCCACCTACGAGCAGTACTTC. The chain uses TRBV28 and TRBJ2-7; 7 nucleotides line up with TRBD1. Germline values: CDR1 MDHEN, CDR2 SYDVKM. The trim removed 4 bases at V and 2 bases at J, leaving 11 bases unmatched. The CDR3 totals 16 residues.

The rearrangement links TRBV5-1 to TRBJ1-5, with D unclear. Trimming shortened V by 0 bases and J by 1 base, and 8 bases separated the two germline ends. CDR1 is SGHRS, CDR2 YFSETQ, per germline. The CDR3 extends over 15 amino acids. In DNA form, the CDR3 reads TGCGCCAGCAGCTTGGCCGGGGTCAGCAATCAGCCCCAGCATTTT. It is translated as CASSLAGVSNQPQHF.

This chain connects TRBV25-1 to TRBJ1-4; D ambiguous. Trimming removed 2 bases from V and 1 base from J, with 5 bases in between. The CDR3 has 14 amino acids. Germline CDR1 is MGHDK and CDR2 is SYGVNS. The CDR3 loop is CASSEKGTNEKLFF. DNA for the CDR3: TGTGCCAGCAGTGAAAAGGGAACTAATGAAAAACTGTTTTTT.

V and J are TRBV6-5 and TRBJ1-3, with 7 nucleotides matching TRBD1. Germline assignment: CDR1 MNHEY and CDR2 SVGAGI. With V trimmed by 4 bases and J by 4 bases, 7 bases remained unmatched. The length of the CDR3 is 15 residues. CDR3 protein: CASSFDRVSGNTIYF. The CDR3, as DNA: TGTGCCAGCAGTTTTGACAGGGTGTCGGGAAACACCATATATTTT.

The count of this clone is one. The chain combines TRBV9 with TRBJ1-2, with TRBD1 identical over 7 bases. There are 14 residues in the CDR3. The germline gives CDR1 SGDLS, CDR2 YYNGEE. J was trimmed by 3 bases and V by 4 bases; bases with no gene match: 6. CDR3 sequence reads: CASSPGTVYYGYTF. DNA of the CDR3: TGTGCCAGCAGCCCAGGGACAGTCTACTATGGCTACACCTTC. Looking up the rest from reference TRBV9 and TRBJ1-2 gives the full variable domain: DSGVTQTPKHLITATGQRVTLRCSPRSGDLSVYWYQQSLDQGLQFLIQYYNGEERAKGNILERFSAQQFPDLHSELNLSSLELGDSALYFCASSPGTVYYGYTFGSGTRLTVV.

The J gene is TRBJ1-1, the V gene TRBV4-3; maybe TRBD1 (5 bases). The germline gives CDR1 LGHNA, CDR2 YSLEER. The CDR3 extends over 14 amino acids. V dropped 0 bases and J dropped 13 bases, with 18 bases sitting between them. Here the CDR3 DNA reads TGCGCCAGCAGCCAAGATCCCCGGCAGGGCAGAAGTTTCTTT. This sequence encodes CASSQDPRQGRSFF.

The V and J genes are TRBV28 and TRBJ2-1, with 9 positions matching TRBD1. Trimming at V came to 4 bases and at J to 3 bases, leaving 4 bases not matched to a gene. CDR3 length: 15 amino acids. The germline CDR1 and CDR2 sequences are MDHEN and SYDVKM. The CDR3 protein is CASSSPGQGYNEQFF. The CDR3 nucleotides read TGTGCCAGCAGTTCACCGGGACAGGGCTACAATGAGCAGTTCTTC.

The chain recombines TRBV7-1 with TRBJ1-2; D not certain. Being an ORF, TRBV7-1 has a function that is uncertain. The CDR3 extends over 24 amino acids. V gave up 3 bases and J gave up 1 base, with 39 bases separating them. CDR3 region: CASSSRLIQVPFLPGQELNYGYTF. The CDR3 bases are TGTGCCAGCAGCTCCCGCCTCATCCAGGTCCCGTTTCTTCCCGGGCAGGAACTTAACTATGGCTACACCTTC.

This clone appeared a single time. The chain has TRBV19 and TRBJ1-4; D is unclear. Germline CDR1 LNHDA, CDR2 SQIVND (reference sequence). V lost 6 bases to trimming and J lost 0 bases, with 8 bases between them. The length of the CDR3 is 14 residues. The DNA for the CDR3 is TGTGCCAGTAGCCTACAGACAACTAATGAAAAACTGTTTTTT. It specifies CASSLQTTNEKLFF.

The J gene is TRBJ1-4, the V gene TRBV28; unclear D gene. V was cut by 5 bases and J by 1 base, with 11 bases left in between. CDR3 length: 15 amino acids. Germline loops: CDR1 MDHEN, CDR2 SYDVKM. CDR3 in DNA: TGTGCCAGCAGTCCCGTTTCGGGAACTAATGAAAAACTGTTTTTT. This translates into CASSPVSGTNEKLFF.

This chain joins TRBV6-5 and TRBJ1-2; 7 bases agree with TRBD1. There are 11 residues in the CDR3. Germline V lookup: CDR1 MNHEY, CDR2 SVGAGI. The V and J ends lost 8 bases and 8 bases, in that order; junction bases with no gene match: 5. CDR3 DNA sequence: TGTGCCAGCTTCAGGGGGGGCGGCTACACCTTC. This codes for CASFRGGGYTF.

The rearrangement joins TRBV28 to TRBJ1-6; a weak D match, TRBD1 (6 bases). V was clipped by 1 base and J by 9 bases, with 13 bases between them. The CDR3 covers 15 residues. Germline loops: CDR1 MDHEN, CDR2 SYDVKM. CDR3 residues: CASSLYQGQASPLHF. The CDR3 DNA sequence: TGTGCCAGCAGTTTATACCAGGGGCAAGCTTCACCCCTCCACTTT.

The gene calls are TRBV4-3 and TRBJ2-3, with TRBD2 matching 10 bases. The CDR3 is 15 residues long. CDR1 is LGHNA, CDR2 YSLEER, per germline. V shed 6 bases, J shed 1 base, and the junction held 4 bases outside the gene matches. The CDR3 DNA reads TGCGCCAGCAGTCCTAGCGGGGGTGGCACAGATACGCAGTATTTT. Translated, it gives CASSPSGGGTDTQYF.

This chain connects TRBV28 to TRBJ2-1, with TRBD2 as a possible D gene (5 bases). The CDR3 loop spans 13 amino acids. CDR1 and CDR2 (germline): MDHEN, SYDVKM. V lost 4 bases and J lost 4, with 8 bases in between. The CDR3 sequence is CASSSPGYNEQFF. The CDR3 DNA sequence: TGTGCCAGCAGTTCCCCGGGGTACAATGAGCAGTTCTTC.

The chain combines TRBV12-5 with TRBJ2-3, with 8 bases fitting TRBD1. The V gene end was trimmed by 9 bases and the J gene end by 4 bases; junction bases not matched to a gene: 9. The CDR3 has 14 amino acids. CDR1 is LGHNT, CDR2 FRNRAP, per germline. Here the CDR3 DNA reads TGTGCTAGCGGGTGGACAGGGTCACCAGATACGCAGTATTTT. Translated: CASGWTGSPDTQYF.

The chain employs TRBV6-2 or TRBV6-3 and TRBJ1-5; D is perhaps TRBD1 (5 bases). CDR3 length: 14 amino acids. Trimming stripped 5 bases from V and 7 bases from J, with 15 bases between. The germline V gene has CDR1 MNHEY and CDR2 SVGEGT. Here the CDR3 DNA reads TGTGCCAGCAGTGGGCAGGGAGGAGTGCAGCCCCAGCATTTT. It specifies CASSGQGGVQPQHF.

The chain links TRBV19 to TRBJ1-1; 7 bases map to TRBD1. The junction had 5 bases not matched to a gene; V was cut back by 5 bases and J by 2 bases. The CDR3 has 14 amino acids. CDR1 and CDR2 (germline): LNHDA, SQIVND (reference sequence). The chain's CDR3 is CASSQQGPNTEAFF. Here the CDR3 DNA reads TGTGCCAGTAGTCAACAGGGGCCCAACACTGAAGCTTTCTTT.

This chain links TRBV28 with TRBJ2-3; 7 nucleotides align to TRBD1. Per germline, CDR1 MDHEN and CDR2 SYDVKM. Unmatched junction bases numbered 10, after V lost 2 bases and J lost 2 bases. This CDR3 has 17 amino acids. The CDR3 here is CASSLPLKGAHTDTQYF. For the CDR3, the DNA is TGTGCCAGCAGTTTACCCCTTAAGGGGGCGCACACAGATACGCAGTATTTT.